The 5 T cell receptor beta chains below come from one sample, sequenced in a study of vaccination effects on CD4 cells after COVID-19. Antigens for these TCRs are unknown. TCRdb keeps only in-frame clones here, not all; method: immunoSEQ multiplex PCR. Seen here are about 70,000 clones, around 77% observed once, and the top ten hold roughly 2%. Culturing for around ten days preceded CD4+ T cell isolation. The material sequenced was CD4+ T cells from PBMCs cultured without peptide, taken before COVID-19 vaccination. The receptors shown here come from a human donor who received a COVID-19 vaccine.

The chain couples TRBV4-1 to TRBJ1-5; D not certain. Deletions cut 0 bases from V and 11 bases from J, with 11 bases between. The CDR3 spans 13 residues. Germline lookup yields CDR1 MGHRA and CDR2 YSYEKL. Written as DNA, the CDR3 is TGCGCCAGCAGCCAAGATACCGGCCATTCCCAGCATTTT. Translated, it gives CASSQDTGHSQHF.

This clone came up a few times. The DNA of the CDR3 is TGTGCCAGCAGCTTAGCGGGCGTGGGGCTGAACACTGAAGCTTTCTTT. It yields the protein CASSLAGVGLNTEAFF. The chain links TRBV7-2 to TRBJ1-1, with a weak D call TRBD1 (5 bases). V lost 0 bases and J lost 0, with 11 bases in between. The CDR3 length is 16 residues. CDR1 is SGHTA and CDR2 is FQGNSA in the germline V gene.

The DNA of the CDR3 is TGTGCCAGCAATGGACAGGGGGCCGGGGAGCTGTTTTTT. Its protein product is CASNGQGAGELFF. The V gene is TRBV2, the J gene TRBJ2-2; 10 bases map to TRBD1. Germline V lookup: CDR1 SNHLY, CDR2 FYNNEI. This CDR3 has 13 residues. Trimming took 7 bases from V and 6 from J; bases not matched to a gene: 2.

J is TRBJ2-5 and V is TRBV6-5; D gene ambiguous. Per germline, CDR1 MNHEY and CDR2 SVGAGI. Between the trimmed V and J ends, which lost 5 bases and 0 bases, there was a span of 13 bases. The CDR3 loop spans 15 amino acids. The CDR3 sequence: CASSPPGRNQETQYF. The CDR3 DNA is TGTGCCAGCAGTCCCCCTGGAAGGAACCAAGAGACCCAGTACTTC.

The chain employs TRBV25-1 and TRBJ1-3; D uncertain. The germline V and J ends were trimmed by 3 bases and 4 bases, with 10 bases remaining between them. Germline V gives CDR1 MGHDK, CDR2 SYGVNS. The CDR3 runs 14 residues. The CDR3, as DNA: TGTGCCAGCAGTGACCGGCAGCTCGGAAACACCATATATTTT. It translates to CASSDRQLGNTIYF.